This TCR beta chain was sequenced in a study of beta chain features in type 1 diabetes. Expressed TCRB transcripts got sequenced, as all isolated RNA was reverse transcribed. Clones were read by immunoSEQ multiplex PCR, and TCRdb kept only the in-frame ones, dropping some. The table shows about 150,000 clones, with about 8.1% occurring only once. Study conclusions and caveats: Possibly, sequencing cDNA over-represented cells that had high TCR expression levels.

Note on this clone: Its matching antigen is unknown.

Germline CDR1 SGHTA, CDR2 FQGNSA. V was pared by 4 bases and J by 4 bases, with 10 bases between. This CDR3 spans 13 amino acids. This chain links TRBV7-2 with TRBJ1-1, with D perhaps TRBD1 (5 bases). Sequencing input: central memory CD4+ T cells from blood. This receptor was obtained from a man aged 18-30 years in good health. The CDR3 nucleotides read TGTGCCAGCAGCTCCCAGGGAATCACTGAAGCTTTCTTT. Its translation is CASSSQGITEAFF.